This TCR beta chain was identified during a study of CD8+CD57+ T cells in acquired aplastic anemia. About the study: Average DNA yield from sorted CD4+ and CD8+ cells was roughly 3.1 ug.

The ends were cut back, 0 bases at V and 5 bases at J, with 8 bases in the middle. The CDR3 extends over 14 amino acids. From germline, CDR1 is SGHTA and CDR2 FQGNSA. Profiling that covered TCR beta VDJ and CDR3 relied on genomic DNA as its template. TCRdb processed the reads anew with MiXCR; each CDR3 protein has one entry. The table records 310,000 or so distinct CDR3 sequences, 50% to 65% of them present only once. The patients chosen for sequencing had shown expansion of CD8+CD57+ cells (detected by flow cytometry). By the time of blood sampling, patients had still received no therapy. The receptor's source is a human donor with aplastic anemia. The chain joins TRBV7-2 to TRBJ1-5; D ambiguous. Sequencing was done on a sample of sorted CD4+, CD8+, or CD8+CD57+ T cells (not recorded which) from PBMCs. The chain's CDR3 is CASSLAGVYQPQHF. In DNA form, the CDR3 reads TGTGCCAGCAGCTTAGCGGGAGTTTATCAGCCCCAGCATTTT.